Shown below are 10 T cell receptor beta chains from a single sample sequenced in a study of shared clonotypes between healthy human individuals. TCRdb's table, derived via immunoSEQ multiplex PCR, lists solely in-frame clones and lacks some. The sample yields under 850,000 clones, just under 75% seen once. The sequenced sample was memory CD4+ T cells sorted from blood. Specified subset: CD45RA-negative fraction. The receptors were gathered from a woman aged 25 to 39 in good health.

CDR3 residues: CATSRDPTSANYEQYF. The CDR3 DNA is TGTGCCACCAGCAGAGATCCGACTAGCGCGAACTACGAGCAGTACTTC. The chain links TRBV15 to TRBJ2-7; 8 bases match TRBD2. Germline CDR1 and CDR2: LNHNV and YYDKDF (reference sequence). The CDR3 is made up of 16 amino acids. J was trimmed by 3 bases and V by 0 bases; bases with no gene match: 7.

This clone turned up a few times. Other nucleotide sequences in the sample specify the same CDR3. The genes are TRBV7-9 and TRBJ1-1; D is unresolved. Germline CDR1 SEHNR, CDR2 FQNEAQ (reference sequence). With 1 base removed from V and 1 base from J, the gap between germline ends came to 7 bases. The CDR3 has 14 amino acids. The CDR3 region is CASSLGGRNTEAFF. The CDR3 bases are TGTGCCAGCAGCTTAGGGGGTAGGAACACTGAAGCTTTCTTT.

This clone was counted once. The V call is TRBV9, the J call TRBJ2-5; D is undetermined. CDR3 length: 15 residues. The V end was cut by 0 bases, the J end by 2 bases, with 11 bases between. Germline CDR1 and CDR2: SGDLS and YYNGEE. The CDR3 is CASSVAAVPQETQYF. CDR3 DNA: TGTGCCAGCAGCGTAGCGGCAGTCCCTCAAGAGACCCAGTACTTC.

The chain joins TRBV7-8 to TRBJ1-2; 9 bases line up with TRBD1. The CDR3 sequence is 14 residues long. The J segment lost 8 bases and the V segment lost 4 bases, leaving 8 bases of the junction unmatched. Germline CDR1 is SGHVS and CDR2 is FQNEAQ. The CDR3 coding sequence is TGTGCCAGCAGCTCCAACAGGGGGCTGGAAGGCTACACCTTC. Protein: CASSSNRGLEGYTF.

This chain uses TRBV7-9 with TRBJ2-5; D is ambiguous. The germline gives CDR1 SEHNR, CDR2 FQNEAQ (reference sequence). The CDR3 loop spans 14 amino acids. V lost 1 base and J 5 bases, leaving 11 bases between the germline ends. In DNA form, the CDR3 reads TGTGCCAGCAGCTTAGATGCAGACCGCGAGACCCAGTACTTC. Translation: CASSLDADRETQYF.

V gene TRBV5-1 combines with J gene TRBJ1-4, with TRBD1 identical over 7 bases. The CDR3 consists of 16 residues. The germline gives CDR1 SGHRS, CDR2 YFSETQ. The ends lost 5 bases at V and 0 bases at J; junction bases unmatched: 7. Written as DNA, the CDR3 is TGCGCCAGCAGGCGTTGGACAGGCGCAACTAATGAAAAACTGTTTTTT. Its translation: CASRRWTGATNEKLFF.

On this clone: The sample carries other DNA sequences with the same CDR3. The chain has TRBV29-1 and TRBJ2-7, with 11 bases identical to TRBD2. V lost 6 bases to trimming and J lost 0 bases; unmatched junction nucleotides: 4. The CDR3 has 14 amino acids. Germline V gene sequence: CDR1 SQVTM, CDR2 ANQGSEA. DNA of the CDR3: TGCAGCGTGGGGACTAGCGGAGCCTCCTACGAGCAGTACTTC. This sequence encodes CSVGTSGASYEQYF.

The chain couples TRBV4-1 to TRBJ2-5; D gene uncertain. The CDR3 has 13 residues. The germline V gene encodes CDR1 MGHRA and CDR2 YSYEKL. Trimming took off 4 bases at V and 5 bases at J, with 11 bases between the two ends. The CDR3 protein is CASSLLFGETQYF. In DNA, the CDR3 is TGCGCCAGCAGCCTTCTCTTTGGGGAGACCCAGTACTTC.

The chain links TRBV6-6 to TRBJ1-1, with D hard to call. The V and J ends lost 0 bases and 8 bases respectively, with 10 bases between them. The CDR3 spans 13 residues. Germline values: CDR1 MNHNY, CDR2 SVGAGI (reference sequence). DNA of the CDR3: TGTGCCAGCAGTTACTCCCCGGGAAGAGAAGCTTTCTTT. Translated, it gives CASSYSPGREAFF.

This rearrangement joins TRBV6-4 to TRBJ2-2; possibly TRBD1 or TRBD2 for D (5 bases each). From germline, CDR1 is MRHNA and CDR2 SNTAGT. V gave up 2 bases and J gave up 0 bases, with 22 bases separating them. The CDR3 covers 20 residues. This chain's CDR3 is CASSDRRLGPRRTNTGELFF. In DNA form, the CDR3 reads TGTGCCAGCAGTGACAGAAGACTGGGACCACGTCGAACGAACACCGGGGAGCTGTTTTTT.